Below, 20 T cell receptor beta chains from the same sample are listed, as sequenced in a study of post-analysis software for immune sequencing data. Overall study results and limits: Controls showed lower frequencies than patients for roughly five TRBV segments, and TRBV5-6, TRBV5-1 and TRBV20-1 were among these.

TCR beta libraries were prepared from cDNA with unique molecular identifiers. MiXCR was run by TCRdb on the PCR reads, yielding one entry per CDR3 protein. The sample shows some 450,000 distinct CDR3 sequences, around 40% of them seen only once. These receptors lack a known antigen. Sequencing input: blood. The receptors here all came from a girl between 10 and 17 years old with multiple sclerosis.

V and J are TRBV7-2 and TRBJ2-5; no firm D call. V lost 1 base and J lost 2, with 11 bases in between. Germline CDR1 reads SGHTA; CDR2 reads FQGNSA. The CDR3 contains 15 residues. The CDR3 DNA reads TGTGCCAGCAGCTTAGAACGGCGGCAACAAGAGACCCAGTACTTC. It translates to CASSLERRQQETQYF.

This clonotype was seen more than once but under ten times. The gene calls are TRBV28 and TRBJ1-2, with a weak D call TRBD1 (5 bases). V was cut by 4 bases and J by 4 bases, with 16 bases left in between. Germline loops: CDR1 MDHEN, CDR2 SYDVKM. This CDR3 is built from 15 residues. As DNA, the CDR3 is TGTGCCAGCAGTTCGGGACTCCGGGGGAGCTATGGCTACACCTTC. Residues: CASSSGLRGSYGYTF.

The genes are TRBV28 and TRBJ2-3; weak D call: TRBD1 (8 bases). Trimming pared 6 bases from V and 1 base from J, leaving 14 bases between. Germline loops: CDR1 MDHEN, CDR2 SYDVKM. There are 15 residues in the CDR3. The CDR3 spells CASSVQGGGTDTQYF. DNA of the CDR3: TGTGCCAGCAGCGTACAGGGGGGGGGCACAGATACGCAGTATTTT.

This sequence joins TRBV29-1 and TRBJ2-3; the match to TRBD1 covers 8 bases. Per the germline V gene, CDR1 is SQVTM and CDR2 is ANQGSEA. Trimming took 7 bases from V and 5 from J; bases not matched to a gene: 5. The CDR3 consists of 12 residues. CDR3: CSATGVGDTQYF. CDR3 DNA sequence: TGCAGCGCGACAGGGGTCGGAGATACGCAGTATTTT.

The chain couples TRBV4-3 to TRBJ2-5; no firm D call. The germline V gene encodes CDR1 LGHNA and CDR2 YSLEER. This CDR3 contains 15 residues. V was clipped by 0 bases and J by 4 bases, with 12 bases between them. The CDR3 bases are TGCGCCAGCAGCCAAGAAGTGAGGAACCGAGAGACCCAGTACTTC. Amino acid sequence: CASSQEVRNRETQYF.

The chain has TRBV20-1 and TRBJ2-1; tentatively, D is TRBD2 (6 bases). Germline assignment: CDR1 DFQATT and CDR2 SNEGSKA (reference sequence). The CDR3 extends over 14 amino acids. V lost 6 bases and J 10 bases, leaving 22 bases between the germline ends. CDR3 in amino acids: CSAPLAFSSYEQFF. DNA of the CDR3: TGCAGTGCCCCCCTAGCGTTTAGCTCCTACGAGCAGTTCTTC.

In this sample, this clonotype turned up a few times. The chain carries TRBV6-5 and TRBJ2-5, with D tentatively TRBD1 (5 bases). The better agreement between TRBJ2-7 and the DNA end casts doubt on the J call. The CDR3 is 17 amino acids. CDR1 is MNHEY and CDR2 is SVGAGI in the germline V gene. CDR3 sequence reads: CASSYSRVKGRTYEQYF. CDR3 sequence (DNA): TGTGCCAGCAGTTACTCGAGAGTAAAGGGGCGGACCTACGAGCAGTACTTC.

In regard to this clonotype: The germline gene is not matched at one end of the junction; a read error may be the cause. The rearrangement joins TRBV4-3 to TRBJ2-3, with a weak D call TRBD1 (6 bases). In germline, CDR1 is LGHNA, CDR2 YSLEER. The length of the CDR3 is 17 residues. In DNA form, the CDR3 reads TGCGCCAGCAGTCAAGATCTAGGCCTTAGGGGGACAGATACGCAGTATTTT. Protein: CASSQDLGLRGTDTQYF.

This chain joins TRBV5-1 and TRBJ2-1; D unresolved. V lost 1 base, J lost 8 bases, and 10 bases lay in between. The CDR3 contains 13 residues. Germline CDR1 is SGHRS and CDR2 is YFSETQ. CDR3: CASSLPVWDEQFF. The CDR3 DNA sequence: TGCGCCAGCAGCTTGCCAGTTTGGGATGAGCAGTTCTTC.

The chain links TRBV7-3 to TRBJ2-5, with D unclear. There are 13 residues in the CDR3. Germline-derived CDR1 and CDR2 are SGHTA and FQGTGA. Trimming took off 3 bases at V and 0 bases at J, with 5 bases between the two ends. CDR3 region: CASSLEHQETQYF. For the CDR3, the DNA is TGTGCCAGCAGCTTGGAGCACCAAGAGACCCAGTACTTC. Filled out from reference TRBV7-3 and TRBJ2-5, the complete variable domain reads GAGVSQTPSNKVTEKGKYVELRCDPISGHTALYWYRQSLGQGPEFLIYFQGTGAADDSGLPNDRFFAVRPEGSVSTLKIQRTERGDSAVYLCASSLEHQETQYFGPGTRLLVL.

This sequence joins TRBV7-9 and TRBJ2-7, with no clear D. V gave up 1 base and J gave up 5 bases, with 9 bases separating them. The CDR3 loop spans 13 amino acids. Germline V gives CDR1 SEHNR, CDR2 FQNEAQ (reference sequence). The CDR3 coding sequence is TGTGCCAGCAGCTTAGTCGCACACGACGAGCAGTACTTC. It codes for CASSLVAHDEQYF.

V usage is TRBV5-1 and J usage is TRBJ2-7, with D possibly TRBD2 on 6 matching bases. The germline V gene encodes CDR1 SGHRS and CDR2 YFSETQ. V gave up 4 bases and J gave up 8 bases, with 16 bases separating them. The CDR3 length is 13 residues. The CDR3 DNA is TGCGCCAGCAGCCTGGAAACCGGGAGCCAGCAGTACTTC. Its translation: CASSLETGSQQYF.

This clonotype showed up just once. The chain joins TRBV3-1 to TRBJ2-1; D tentatively fits TRBD1 or TRBD2 (6 bases each). CDR3 length: 16 amino acids. Trimming pared 6 bases from V and 9 bases from J, leaving 24 bases between. The germline V gene encodes CDR1 LGHDT and CDR2 YNNKEL (reference sequence). The CDR3 sequence: CASSLTTGAGRGEQFF. The CDR3 DNA reads as TGTGCCAGCAGTTTAACGACGGGGGCGGGGCGGGGTGAGCAGTTCTTC.

This clonotype was recorded only once. The V gene is TRBV20-1, the J gene TRBJ1-2, with D maybe TRBD1 (6 bases). The V end was cut by 3 bases, the J end by 7 bases, with 21 bases between. The CDR3 spans 15 residues. Per germline, CDR1 DFQATT and CDR2 SNEGSKA (reference sequence). The CDR3 DNA reads TGCAGTGCTAGGGCTGGGACACCGAGGGGGGTTGGCTACACCTTC. Its translation is CSARAGTPRGVGYTF.

The chain couples TRBV28 to TRBJ1-2; D unresolved. Germline assignment: CDR1 MDHEN and CDR2 SYDVKM. The CDR3 has 13 residues. V was pared by 2 bases and J by 6 bases, with 10 bases between. CDR3 residues: CASSLRWIHGYTF. In nucleotides, the CDR3 is TGTGCCAGCAGTTTACGCTGGATTCATGGCTACACCTTC.

This clonotype turned up a few times. The V call is TRBV3-1, the J call TRBJ1-1, with D perhaps matching TRBD1 (6 bases). Germline CDR1 and CDR2: LGHDT and YNNKEL (reference sequence). The CDR3 runs 13 residues. Trimming took off 2 bases at V and 10 bases at J, with 14 bases between the two ends. In DNA form, the CDR3 reads TGTGCCAGCAGCCAACAAGGGACACGGTCAGCTTTCTTT. Amino acid sequence: CASSQQGTRSAFF.

This clonotype was seen a handful of times. A read error may produce the germline difference seen at one junction end. The chain is built from TRBV28 and TRBJ2-3; D not resolved. CDR3 length equals 13 residues. Germline CDR1 reads MDHEN; CDR2 reads SYDVKM. CDR3 DNA sequence: TGTGCCAGCAGTTTATTGGGCACACATACGCAGTATTTT. Amino acids: CASSLLGTHTQYF.

This chain joins TRBV3-1 and TRBJ2-4; 7 nucleotides align to TRBD2. The DNA end is a closer match to TRBJ2-5, so the J assignment may be wrong. Germline CDR1 LGHDT, CDR2 YNNKEL (reference sequence). This CDR3 contains 17 residues. DNA for the CDR3: TGTGCCAGCAGCCAAGAGACTTCAGGGAGGGTTGGAGAGACCCAGTACTTC. It translates to CASSQETSGRVGETQYF.

V is TRBV28 and J is TRBJ2-7; D not certain. CDR3 length equals 13 residues. With 3 bases removed from V and 6 bases from J, the gap between germline ends came to 12 bases. Germline loops: CDR1 MDHEN, CDR2 SYDVKM. The CDR3 DNA sequence: TGTGCCAGCAGTTTGAGCCGAGTTACCGAGCAGTACTTC. Protein sequence: CASSLSRVTEQYF.

Comment on this clonotype: Its ends do not fully match the called genes, so a read error is possible. The V call is TRBV29-1, the J call TRBJ2-3; TRBD1 agrees at 8 bases. The CDR3 covers 14 residues. In germline, CDR1 is SQVTM, CDR2 ANQGSEA. CDR3 amino acids: CSVQDRGSTDTQYF. CDR3 DNA sequence: TGCAGCGTTCAAGACAGGGGTAGCACAGATACGCAGTATTTT.